Listed below are T cell receptor beta chains from one sample, sequenced in a study of blood T cell repertoires in COVID-19. The data were produced by immunoSEQ multiplex PCR, yet TCRdb's version contains in-frame clones alone and is incomplete. This table holds 150,000 to 200,000 clones, around 80% found once. The sequenced material came from peripheral blood. The receptor set was obtained from a woman at least 80 years old with active or convalescent COVID-19. Each CDR3 is given with its conserved first and last residue. D genes are given only for firm matches. The size of a clone is reported for some rows only, either as once, few or many, or as a class for expanded clones.

>-|TRBJ2-6|TRBV4-2|-
TGTGCCAGCAGCCAAGGCGACAGCGTAGGCTCTGGGGCCAACGTCCTGACTTTC
CASSQGDSVGSGANVLTF
>-|TRBJ1-2|TRBV5-4|-
TGTGCCAGCAGTACCCAGGGGAGCCCTGGCTACACCTTC
CASSTQGSPGYTF
>TRBD2|TRBJ2-3|TRBV7-2|once
TGTGCCAGCAGCTCCAGACCCGTTAGCGGGGGGGCCAGAGATACGCAGTATTTT
CASSSRPVSGGARDTQYF
>-|TRBJ2-7|TRBV12-3/TRBV12-4|once
TGTGCCAGCAGTCTCCAACACGGGGACGAGCAGTACTTC
CASSLQHGDEQYF
>-|TRBJ1-5|TRBV12-2|-
TGTGCAAGTCGCCCGTGGCCGGCGACAGGGGGCCTTATAAGCAATCAGCCCCAGCATTTT
CASRPWPATGGLISNQPQHF
>TRBD1|TRBJ1-5|TRBV6-2/TRBV6-3|once
TGTGCCAGCAGTTCGGACAGGGGGCTTTATAGCAATCAGCCCCAGCATTTT
CASSSDRGLYSNQPQHF
>-|TRBJ2-3|TRBV30|once
TGTGCCTGGAGTAAAAGGGGCACCCCCAGGGCAGATACGCAGTATTTT
CAWSKRGTPRADTQYF
>-|TRBJ1-2|TRBV12-3/TRBV12-4|few
TGTGCCAGCAGAAGTGACAAGAACTATGGCTACACCTTC
CASRSDKNYGYTF
>-|TRBJ1-1|TRBV19|-
TGTGCCAGTAGTCCCGCTCTGGGGGCGAACACTGAAGCTTTCTTT
CASSPALGANTEAFF
>-|TRBJ1-5|TRBV7-2|few
TGTGCCAGCAGCTTTCTGCAGGGCGGCAATCAGCCCCAGCATTTT
CASSFLQGGNQPQHF
>-|TRBJ1-5|TRBV10-3|-
TGTGCCATCAGTGAAGTGCGTCAGCCCCAGCATTTT
CAISEVRQPQHF
>-|TRBJ1-1|TRBV7-2|-
TGTGCCAGCAGCCAAGCCCGGGTGAACACTGAAGCTTTCTTT
CASSQARVNTEAFF
>TRBD1|TRBJ1-1|TRBV5-4|-
TGTGCCAGCAGCCCGGGGACAGGGGGCAACCCTGAAGCTTTCTTT
CASSPGTGGNPEAFF
>TRBD2|TRBJ2-3|TRBV11-3|-
TGTGCCAGCAGCTCCGTAGCGGGGGGCATCACAGATACGCAGTATTTT
CASSSVAGGITDTQYF
>-|TRBJ1-2|TRBV7-2|-
TGTGCCAGCAGCTTAGGTGGAGATAACTATGGCTACACCTTC
CASSLGGDNYGYTF
>-|TRBJ1-1|TRBV7-8|-
TGTGCCAGCAGCTTCGACAGTTTTCTGGCTGAAGCTTTCTTT
CASSFDSFLAEAFF
>TRBD1|TRBJ1-1|TRBV10-3|-
TGTGCCATCAGTGACCCCAGGGGGAATCATGAAGCTTTCTTT
CAISDPRGNHEAFF
>-|TRBJ2-3|TRBV7-2|-
TGTGCCAGCAGCCCCAGAGTGGGGGCTAGCACAGATACGCAGTATTTT
CASSPRVGASTDTQYF
>-|TRBJ2-2|TRBV6-2/TRBV6-3|once
TGTGCCAGCAGTCTGGGTAGGGGAAACACCGGGGAGCTGTTTTTT
CASSLGRGNTGELFF
>TRBD1|TRBJ1-2|TRBV2|-
TGTGCCAGCAGTTACCCAAAAATCCGGGACAGGTCGCCGGTAAACGGTGGCTACACCTTC
CASSYPKIRDRSPVNGGYTF
>TRBD2|TRBJ2-5|TRBV9|-
TGTGCCAGCAGCGTCGGGACTAGCGGGGGGGCAGGAGAGACCCAGTACTTC
CASSVGTSGGAGETQYF
>-|TRBJ1-5|TRBV20-1|-
TGCAGTGCTGGGGGGGGTCAGCCCCAGCATTTT
CSAGGGQPQHF
>-|TRBJ1-5|TRBV10-3|-
TGTGCCATCAGTGACCTAGGAGGGAATCAGCCCCAGCATTTT
CAISDLGGNQPQHF
>-|TRBJ1-4|TRBV6-1|-
TGTGCCAGCAGTGAAGGGCAGGCGAGAAATGAAAAACTGTTTTTT
CASSEGQARNEKLFF
>TRBD1|TRBJ1-6|TRBV30|-
TGTGCCTGGAGTTCTCCGGGACAGGGTTTTTCACCCCTCCACTTT
CAWSSPGQGFSPLHF
>-|TRBJ2-7|TRBV3-1/TRBV3-2|-
TGTGCCAGCAGCCAAGCGAGCATTCTGGCGGGCGAGCAGTACTTC
CASSQASILAGEQYF
>TRBD2|TRBJ2-1|TRBV2|once
TGTGCCAGCAGTGATTCACGTAGCGGGTATCACAATGAGCAGTTCTTC
CASSDSRSGYHNEQFF
>-|TRBJ1-6|TRBV7-8|-
TGTGCCAGCAGCCCGACGGCTGCGGGGTCACCCCTCCACTTT
CASSPTAAGSPLHF